What follows are 30 T cell receptor beta chains derived from one specimen sequenced in a study of blood T cell repertoires in COVID-19. Assay: immunoSEQ multiplex PCR; the TCRdb copy retains only in-frame clones and omits some. The sample lists 400,000 to 550,000 clones, around 89% seen once, with about 4.5% in the top ten. Sequencing was performed on peripheral blood. These receptors came from a woman in her twenties or thirties with acute or convalescent COVID-19.

The chain recombines TRBV6-5 with TRBJ2-3; D not resolved. The V and J ends lost 2 bases and 0 bases respectively, with 3 bases between them. Per the germline V gene, CDR1 is MNHEY and CDR2 is SVGAGI. This CDR3 comprises 13 residues. CDR3 sequence reads: CASSYLSTDTQYF. The CDR3 DNA reads TGTGCCAGCAGTTACCTTAGCACAGATACGCAGTATTTT.

The rearrangement links TRBV7-3 to TRBJ2-5, with TRBD2 matching over 8 bases. The V and J ends lost 5 bases and 4 bases, in that order; junction bases with no gene match: 6. CDR1 is SGHTA, CDR2 FQGTGA, per germline. The CDR3 runs 14 residues. The CDR3 loop reads CASSPGGGTETQYF. CDR3 nucleotide sequence: TGTGCCAGCAGCCCCGGGGGGGGGACAGAGACCCAGTACTTC.

The chain joins TRBV12-3 or TRBV12-4 to TRBJ1-1, with D possibly matching TRBD1 (5 bases). Trimming removed 8 bases at V and 7 bases at J, with 11 bases between. The CDR3 covers 11 residues. CDR3 sequence: CASGQAIEAFF. In DNA form, the CDR3 reads TGTGCCAGCGGACAAGCGATTGAAGCTTTCTTT.

The chain joins TRBV6-5 to TRBJ1-2; 8 bases align to TRBD1. CDR1 MNHEY and CDR2 SVGAGI come from the germline V gene. The CDR3 has 14 amino acids. J lost 3 bases, V lost 6 bases, and 6 bases had no gene match. CDR3 residues: CASRADRGDYGYTF. In DNA form, the CDR3 reads TGTGCCAGCAGAGCAGACAGGGGTGACTATGGCTACACCTTC.

The V and J genes are TRBV10-3 and TRBJ2-1, with D possibly being TRBD1 (6 bases). V was cut by 3 bases and J by 9 bases, with 6 bases left in between. Germline lookup yields CDR1 ENHRY and CDR2 SYGVKD. This CDR3 is built from 11 residues. DNA of the CDR3: TGTGCCATCAGTGAACAGGGTGAGCAGTTCTTC. This encodes CAISEQGEQFF.

The chain employs TRBV6-1 and TRBJ2-3; TRBD1 is a possible D gene (5 bases). V gave up 4 bases and J gave up 6 bases, with 20 bases separating them. From germline, CDR1 is MNHNS and CDR2 SASEGT. The CDR3 loop spans 16 amino acids. The CDR3 reads CASSVAGSLFGDTQYF. Here the CDR3 DNA reads TGTGCCAGCAGTGTCGCAGGGTCTCTATTTGGGGATACGCAGTATTTT.

J is TRBJ1-2 and V is TRBV2; no reliable D call. Germline loops: CDR1 SNHLY, CDR2 FYNNEI. V lost 5 bases, J lost 8 bases, and 21 bases lay in between. The CDR3 spans 15 residues. The CDR3, as DNA: TGTGCCAGCAGTCGCGCGGGCCTATTCCCCACGGGCTACACCTTC. Translated: CASSRAGLFPTGYTF. Full variable domain (rest looked up from reference TRBV2 and TRBJ1-2): EPEVTQTPSHQVTQMGQEVILRCVPISNHLYFYWYRQILGQKVEFLVSFYNNEISEKSEIFDDQFSVERPDGSNFTLKIRSTKLEDSAMYFCASSRAGLFPTGYTFGSGTRLTVV.

The chain uses TRBV7-6 and TRBJ2-1; unclear D gene. V was clipped by 0 bases and J by 2 bases, with 5 bases between them. Germline loops: CDR1 SGHVS, CDR2 FNYEAQ. The CDR3 covers 14 residues. DNA of the CDR3: TGTGCCAGCAGCTTAGCGGGCCCCTACAATGAGCAGTTCTTC. As protein: CASSLAGPYNEQFF.

The rearrangement joins TRBV2 to TRBJ2-3; TRBD1 matches at 9 bases. CDR3 length: 16 amino acids. V gave up 6 bases and J gave up 2 bases; unmatched junction bases: 9. The germline V gene encodes CDR1 SNHLY and CDR2 FYNNEI. As DNA, the CDR3 is TGTGCCAGCAGGGGGACAGGGTACTTGTCCACAGATACGCAGTATTTT. Translation gives CASRGTGYLSTDTQYF.

This clone was seen just once. The sample holds other DNA sequences that translate to the same CDR3. The rearrangement links TRBV2 to TRBJ2-7; possible D gene TRBD2, 5 bases. The CDR3 is 11 residues long. Germline V gene sequence: CDR1 SNHLY, CDR2 FYNNEI. Trimming took off 8 bases at V and 2 bases at J, with 7 bases between the two ends. The CDR3 nucleotides are TGTGCCAGCTCCGGGACCTACGAGCAGTACTTC. It encodes CASSGTYEQYF.

The rearrangement links TRBV4-1 to TRBJ1-2; 10 nucleotides agree with TRBD1. V trimming: 1 base; J trimming: 5 bases; junction bases outside the gene matches: 7. The CDR3 is 16 amino acids. Germline V gene sequence: CDR1 MGHRA, CDR2 YSYEKL. The CDR3 DNA sequence: TGCGCCAGCAGCCAAGGCAGACAGGGGGCGAGGTATGGCTACACCTTC. This translates into CASSQGRQGARYGYTF.

V and J are TRBV12-3 or TRBV12-4 and TRBJ2-1; TRBD2 agrees at 16 bases. CDR3 length equals 13 residues. Unmatched junction bases numbered 2, after V lost 9 bases and J lost 9 bases. The CDR3 is CASGTSGGAEQFF. Here the CDR3 DNA reads TGTGCCAGTGGGACTAGCGGGGGGGCTGAGCAGTTCTTC.

V gene TRBV18 combines with J gene TRBJ1-1; tentative D call: TRBD1 (6 bases). Germline lookup yields CDR1 KGHSH and CDR2 LQKENI. V was cut by 1 base and J by 1 base, with 16 bases left in between. CDR3 size: 17 residues. The chain's CDR3 is CASSPRAGVDENTEAFF. DNA of the CDR3: TGTGCCAGCTCACCACGGGCAGGGGTTGATGAGAACACTGAAGCTTTCTTT.

The chain couples TRBV6-5 to TRBJ2-3; maybe TRBD1 (6 bases). CDR1 and CDR2 (germline): MNHEY, SVGAGI. With 4 bases removed from V and 5 bases from J, the gap between germline ends came to 13 bases. The CDR3 is made up of 14 amino acids. The CDR3 bases are TGTGCCAGCAGTTTACTAGGACAGAAAGATACGCAGTATTTT. Residues: CASSLLGQKDTQYF.

V and J are TRBV28 and TRBJ2-7; possibly TRBD2 for D (5 bases). The CDR3 totals 18 residues. The V gene lost 1 base and the J gene lost 0 bases, with 19 bases spanning the gap. Looked up from germline, CDR1 is MDHEN and CDR2 is SYDVKM. CDR3 sequence reads: CASSLYLEPGISSYEQYF. In nucleotides, the CDR3 is TGTGCCAGCAGTTTATACCTTGAACCGGGAATCAGCTCCTACGAGCAGTACTTC. Full variable domain (remainder filled in from reference TRBV28 and TRBJ2-7): DVKVTQSSRYLVKRTGEKVFLECVQDMDHENMFWYRQDPGLGLRLIYFSYDVKMKEKGDIPEGYSVSREKKERFSLILESASTNQTSMYLCASSLYLEPGISSYEQYFGPGTRLTVT.

V gene TRBV30 combines with J gene TRBJ2-7; no clear D. Per germline, CDR1 GTSNPN and CDR2 SVGIG (reference sequence). This CDR3 comprises 12 residues. Trimming shortened V by 1 base and J by 3 bases, and 7 bases separated the two germline ends. The CDR3 here is CAWSDLGYEQYF. The CDR3 region has the DNA TGTGCCTGGAGTGACCTCGGCTACGAGCAGTACTTC.

The genes are TRBV4-1 and TRBJ1-4; D is ambiguous. The CDR3 length is 16 residues. V was pared by 0 bases and J by 8 bases, with 16 bases between. CDR1 MGHRA and CDR2 YSYEKL come from the germline V gene. CDR3 loop: CASSQDWAASWEKLFF. DNA of the CDR3: TGCGCCAGCAGCCAAGATTGGGCAGCCAGCTGGGAAAAACTGTTTTTT.

The chain combines TRBV6-6 with TRBJ2-2; TRBD2 aligns across 15 bases. Losses at the gene ends were 5 bases for V and 6 bases for J; bases not matched to a gene: 7. Per germline, CDR1 MNHNY and CDR2 SVGAGI (reference sequence). The CDR3 runs to 17 residues. Written as DNA, the CDR3 is TGTGCCAGCAGTCTCGGACTAGCGGGGGGGTTTCCCGGGGAGCTGTTTTTT. Amino acids: CASSLGLAGGFPGELFF.

The chain links TRBV11-2 to TRBJ2-1; D possibly corresponds to TRBD1 (5 bases). Germline values: CDR1 SGHAT, CDR2 FQNNGV. CDR3 length: 14 amino acids. The ends were cut back, 1 base at V and 5 bases at J, with 9 bases in the middle. The CDR3 here is CASSLVAGNNEQFF. The CDR3, as DNA: TGTGCCAGCAGCTTAGTAGCAGGGAACAATGAGCAGTTCTTC. Full variable domain (rest looked up from reference TRBV11-2 and TRBJ2-1): EAGVAQSPRYKIIEKRQSVAFWCNPISGHATLYWYQQILGQGPKLLIQFQNNGVVDDSQLPKDRFSAERLKGVDSTLKIQPAKLEDSAVYLCASSLVAGNNEQFFGPGTRLTVL.

J is TRBJ2-3 and V is TRBV7-6; the match to TRBD2 covers 10 bases. This CDR3 is built from 15 residues. Per germline, CDR1 SGHVS and CDR2 FNYEAQ. Unmatched junction bases numbered 8, after V lost 5 bases and J lost 6 bases. The chain's CDR3 is CASSQTSGQGDTQYF. DNA of the CDR3: TGTGCCAGCAGCCAGACTAGCGGGCAGGGGGATACGCAGTATTTT.

V gene TRBV19 combines with J gene TRBJ1-2; D is unclear. Germline loops: CDR1 LNHDA, CDR2 SQIVND (reference sequence). This CDR3 has 12 amino acids. Trimming took off 5 bases at V and 8 bases at J, with 12 bases between the two ends. For the CDR3, the DNA is TGTGCCAGTAGTCCTAACTTTTCCGGCTACACCTTC. Protein product: CASSPNFSGYTF.

V is TRBV6-5 and J is TRBJ1-2, with no clear D. The CDR3 spans 13 residues. V gave up 5 bases and J gave up 7 bases, with 14 bases separating them. Per the germline V gene, CDR1 is MNHEY and CDR2 is SVGAGI. The CDR3 loop reads CASSPMGAGGYTF. DNA of the CDR3: TGTGCCAGCAGTCCCATGGGAGCGGGTGGCTACACCTTC.

V usage is TRBV28 and J usage is TRBJ2-7; D is undetermined. The CDR3 has 12 residues. Germline assignment: CDR1 MDHEN and CDR2 SYDVKM. V lost 6 bases and J 4 bases, leaving 10 bases between the germline ends. CDR3 bases: TGTGCCAGCAGATCGCTATTATACGAGCAGTACTTC. This sequence encodes CASRSLLYEQYF.

V usage is TRBV5-1 and J usage is TRBJ2-3, with 16 bases matching TRBD2. J was trimmed by 14 bases and V by 4 bases; bases with no gene match: 13. The CDR3 totals 16 residues. Per the germline V gene, CDR1 is SGHRS and CDR2 is YFSETQ. CDR3 sequence reads: CASSPGLAGGPRYPYF. CDR3 coding DNA: TGCGCCAGCAGCCCGGGACTAGCGGGGGGGCCTCGCTACCCGTATTTT.

This chain connects TRBV30 to TRBJ1-5; TRBD1 agrees at 9 bases. Germline V gene sequence: CDR1 GTSNPN, CDR2 SVGIG (reference sequence). V gave up 6 bases and J gave up 6 bases; unmatched junction bases: 6. CDR3 length: 13 residues. The CDR3 here is CACCDRGSQPQHF. CDR3 bases: TGTGCCTGCTGCGACAGGGGGAGTCAGCCCCAGCATTTT.

This clone was seen a handful of times. This rearrangement joins TRBV2 to TRBJ1-1; D remains ambiguous. Trimming removed 7 bases from V and 0 bases from J, with 9 bases in between. CDR1 SNHLY and CDR2 FYNNEI come from the germline V gene. The CDR3 totals 13 residues. This CDR3 is CASTTDMNTEAFF. The CDR3 region has the DNA TGTGCCAGCACCACAGACATGAACACTGAAGCTTTCTTT.

The J gene is TRBJ2-5, the V gene TRBV9, with a possible D match to TRBD1 (6 bases). Deletions cut 3 bases from V and 7 bases from J, with 22 bases between. This CDR3 region has 16 residues. Germline values: CDR1 SGDLS, CDR2 YYNGEE. The CDR3 nucleotides are TGTGCCAGCAGCGCAAAGCCGACAGGTAGCTTTGGGACCCAGTACTTC. The encoded protein is CASSAKPTGSFGTQYF.

This clone was recorded only once. J is TRBJ1-4 and V is TRBV28; 9 positions match TRBD1. V shed 4 bases, J shed 8 bases, and the junction held 8 bases outside the gene matches. This CDR3 has 15 residues. From germline, CDR1 is MDHEN and CDR2 SYDVKM. For the CDR3, the DNA is TGTGCCAGCAGTTCAAACAGGGGGCGCAAGGAAAAACTGTTTTTT. Its protein product is CASSSNRGRKEKLFF.

This clone has just a few counts. The chain links TRBV5-3 to TRBJ1-5, with D tentatively TRBD1 (6 bases). TRBV5-3 is an ORF; its function is uncertain. The V end was cut by 1 base, the J end by 7 bases, with 9 bases between. CDR3 length equals 13 residues. Here the CDR3 reads CARSLSGDQPQHF. CDR3 DNA: TGTGCCAGAAGCTTGTCAGGGGACCAGCCCCAGCATTTT.

This chain uses TRBV23-1 with TRBJ1-5, with D perhaps matching TRBD1 (5 bases). TRBV23-1 is given ORF status, its function remaining uncertain. The CDR3 runs to 18 residues. V lost 7 bases to trimming and J lost 2 bases, with 24 bases between them. This CDR3 reads CASTPVRVRFFGNQPQHF. The CDR3 DNA follows: TGCGCCAGCACACCAGTCAGGGTTAGGTTTTTCGGCAATCAGCCCCAGCATTTT.